The source of this T cell receptor (beta chain) is a study of blood T cells in healthy people across ages. A second PCR of about 6 to 12 cycles used a sample-barcoded 5' primer and a J-beta primer mix. MiXCR, run by TCRdb on the 5' RACE reads, gives a single entry per CDR3 protein. The profile covers more than 1,000,000 distinct CDR3 sequences, with less than 25% appearing a single time and approximately 0.71% taken by the ten largest. Between the trimmed V and J ends, which lost 6 bases and 5 bases, there was a span of 17 bases. The CDR3 length is 14 residues. The sample was also reused in another study, on T cells of mothers and their children. That source notes: The data showed no persistent microchimeric T cell clones.

This clonotype originated in a girl aged 2-10 years in good health. The chain couples TRBV12-3 or TRBV12-4 to TRBJ2-7; D ambiguous. The sequenced sample was blood. CDR3 DNA sequence: TGTGCCAGCAGACACGGCAACAAGGCGAACGAGCAGTACTTC. Encoded protein: CASRHGNKANEQYF.